A single sample gave rise to the 30 T cell receptor beta chains below, sequenced in a study of T cells after posttransplantation cyclophosphamide. The assay was immunoSEQ multiplex PCR, and TCRdb's table has in-frame clones only and misses some. The table records 5,000 to 7,500 clones, roughly 81% of them present only once. Busulfan-fludarabine conditioning, marrow transplant, and cyclophosphamide on days +3 and +4 were administered. Sequenced here: PBMCs, sampled roughly 45 months after allogeneic stem cell transplant with posttransplant cyclophosphamide. These receptors came from a male patient in his thirties who received an allogeneic stem cell transplant from a related donor, was CMV-positive, and had acute GVHD only. The T cells may come from the graft donor.

The V gene is TRBV7-6, the J gene TRBJ2-5; 12 bases are a match to TRBD2. Germline trimming cut 5 bases from V and 4 bases from J; bases unmatched to any gene: 5. CDR3 size: 15 residues. The germline V gene encodes CDR1 SGHVS and CDR2 FNYEAQ. CDR3 DNA sequence: TGTGCCAGCAGCCCTCTAGCGGGGGGGCCAGAGACCCAGTACTTC. Its protein is CASSPLAGGPETQYF.

The chain couples TRBV9 to TRBJ2-7, with TRBD1 matching over 9 bases. The V gene end was trimmed by 4 bases and the J gene end by 2 bases; junction bases not matched to a gene: 4. The V gene's germline CDR1 is SGDLS and CDR2 YYNGEE. The CDR3 loop spans 14 amino acids. The CDR3 nucleotides are TGTGCCAGCAGCCCCGGGACAGGGACCTACGAGCAGTACTTC. Its protein is CASSPGTGTYEQYF.

The V gene is TRBV28, the J gene TRBJ1-1; 9 positions agree with TRBD1. V lost 8 bases, J lost 4 bases, and 5 bases stayed unmatched. The CDR3 consists of 13 residues. Germline-derived CDR1 and CDR2 are MDHEN and SYDVKM. The CDR3 nucleotides are TGTGCCAGCTGGACAGGGGATCTCACTGAAGCTTTCTTT. Translating gives CASWTGDLTEAFF.

The CDR3 DNA reads as TGTGCCAGCAGCTCAACCGGGACAGGGATTGAGACCCAGTACTTC. Amino acid sequence: CASSSTGTGIETQYF. The chain is built from TRBV7-8 and TRBJ2-5; 9 nucleotides match TRBD1. The CDR3 consists of 15 residues. J gave up 5 bases and V 4 bases, and 8 bases lay outside the gene matches. Per germline, CDR1 SGHVS and CDR2 FQNEAQ.

The V gene is TRBV6-1, the J gene TRBJ1-4, with 10 bases fitting TRBD1. V gave up 3 bases and J gave up 10 bases; unmatched junction bases: 8. The germline V gene encodes CDR1 MNHNS and CDR2 SASEGT. There are 15 residues in the CDR3. This CDR3 is CASSDSGTGVGKLFF. Here the CDR3 DNA reads TGTGCCAGCAGTGATTCCGGGACAGGGGTAGGAAAACTGTTTTTT.

The chain has TRBV18 and TRBJ1-1; a possible D gene is TRBD1 (6 bases). Per germline, CDR1 KGHSH and CDR2 LQKENI. CDR3 size: 16 residues. Trimming cost V 4 bases and J 0 bases, with 15 bases left between them. The CDR3 loop is CASSRNPTGLNTEAFF. The CDR3 nucleotides read TGTGCCAGCTCACGCAACCCGACAGGCTTGAACACTGAAGCTTTCTTT.

This clone was detected only once. The genes are TRBV4-3 and TRBJ2-3, with a tentative D call TRBD1 (5 bases). CDR1 and CDR2 (germline): LGHNA, YSLEER. The CDR3 spans 15 residues. V shed 5 bases and J shed 0 bases, with 12 bases lying between them. The CDR3 coding sequence is TGCGCCAGCAGCTATCAGGGTACTAGCACAGATACGCAGTATTTT. Translating gives CASSYQGTSTDTQYF.

The rearrangement uses TRBV5-4 and TRBJ1-2, with 12 bases identical to TRBD1. Looked up from germline, CDR1 is SGHNT and CDR2 is YYREEE (reference sequence). J was trimmed by 8 bases and V by 4 bases; bases with no gene match: 9. The CDR3 contains 15 residues. The CDR3, as DNA: TGTGCCAGCAGCCTCCAGGGACAGGGGGCTGAAGGCTACACCTTC. It translates to CASSLQGQGAEGYTF.

The chain employs TRBV4-2 and TRBJ2-5; 8 nucleotides match TRBD1. The DNA end favors TRBJ2-7, so the J call may be wrong. This CDR3 has 19 residues. Germline values: CDR1 LGHNA, CDR2 YNFKEQ. CDR3 DNA sequence: TGTGCCAGCAGCCAAGAGTCCGTCCCGGGACAGGCCAACACCTACGAGCAGTACTTC. Its translation is CASSQESVPGQANTYEQYF.

V gene TRBV7-8 combines with J gene TRBJ1-1; perhaps TRBD1 as D (5 bases). This CDR3 has 12 amino acids. The V and J ends lost 2 bases and 7 bases respectively, with 8 bases between them. Looked up from germline, CDR1 is SGHVS and CDR2 is FQNEAQ. For the CDR3, the DNA is TGTGCCAGCAGCTTATTGACAGTTGAAGCTTTCTTT. As protein: CASSLLTVEAFF.

The rearrangement links TRBV29-1 to TRBJ1-1; 7 bases map to TRBD1. Germline V gives CDR1 SQVTM, CDR2 ANQGSEA. The CDR3 runs to 13 residues. The trim removed 7 bases at V and 5 bases at J, leaving 10 bases unmatched. CDR3 nucleotides: TGCAGCGCCCAACCGACAGGGCGGACTGAAGCTTTCTTT. Translation: CSAQPTGRTEAFF.

The chain couples TRBV7-6 to TRBJ1-2, with a weak D call TRBD1 (6 bases). V was clipped by 10 bases and J by 6 bases, with 15 bases between them. CDR3 size: 12 residues. The germline V gene encodes CDR1 SGHVS and CDR2 FNYEAQ. The CDR3 loop reads CATTEGGHGYTF. CDR3 coding DNA: TGTGCCACCACCGAGGGGGGGCATGGCTACACCTTC.

The rearrangement links TRBV25-1 to TRBJ2-7, with a tentative D call TRBD1 (6 bases). Germline CDR1 is MGHDK and CDR2 is SYGVNS. V lost 3 bases, J lost 7 bases, and 22 bases lay in between. CDR3 length: 16 amino acids. The CDR3 DNA follows: TGTGCCAGCAGTGATGGGTTGGGCAGGGGTCGTTGGGAGCAGTACTTC. It yields the protein CASSDGLGRGRWEQYF.

The table lists this clone with a few counts. The V call is TRBV6-1, the J call TRBJ1-6, with D possibly matching TRBD1 (5 bases). Germline CDR1 reads MNHNS; CDR2 reads SASEGT. The ends were cut back, 2 bases at V and 7 bases at J, with 15 bases in the middle. This CDR3 contains 16 residues. The CDR3 spells CASSEMVRQRNSPLHF. In DNA, the CDR3 is TGTGCCAGCAGTGAAATGGTTCGACAGAGAAATTCACCCCTCCACTTT.

The chain links TRBV7-2 to TRBJ2-1; 8 bases are shared with TRBD2. Germline V CDR1 and CDR2: SGHTA, FQGNSA. Trimming at V came to 3 bases and at J to 0 bases, leaving 7 bases not matched to a gene. The length of the CDR3 is 17 residues. CDR3 sequence: CASSFSRGGISYNEQFF. DNA for the CDR3: TGTGCCAGCAGCTTTAGCCGCGGGGGGATCTCCTACAATGAGCAGTTCTTC.

The genes are TRBV4-2 and TRBJ2-3; 9 bases map to TRBD2. Germline V gene lookup returns CDR1 LGHNA and CDR2 YNFKEQ. The CDR3 consists of 16 residues. V shed 4 bases and J 3 bases; nucleotides not matched to a gene: 8. CDR3 DNA sequence: TGTGCCAGCAGCCCCCAAAGCGGGGGGTCAACAGATACGCAGTATTTT. Protein: CASSPQSGGSTDTQYF.

This clone was seen once. J is TRBJ2-3 and V is TRBV28; 10 bases agree with TRBD1. V dropped 2 bases and J dropped 2; count of bases not matched to a gene: 7. The V gene's germline CDR1 is MDHEN and CDR2 SYDVKM. The CDR3 has 17 residues. CDR3 residues: CASSLIGGTGVTDTQYF. DNA for the CDR3: TGTGCCAGCAGTTTAATAGGGGGGACAGGGGTCACAGATACGCAGTATTTT.

The gene calls are TRBV6-6 and TRBJ2-5; TRBD1 agrees at 7 bases. The trim removed 2 bases at V and 3 bases at J, leaving 6 bases unmatched. The CDR3 contains 15 residues. CDR1 is MNHNY and CDR2 is SVGAGI in the germline V gene (reference sequence). The CDR3 spells CASSYPGTAKETQYF. CDR3 in DNA: TGTGCCAGCAGTTACCCCGGGACAGCCAAAGAGACCCAGTACTTC.

Only one count was recorded for this clone. This rearrangement joins TRBV9 to TRBJ1-1; D remains ambiguous. Trimming stripped 3 bases from V and 6 bases from J, with 9 bases between. The germline V gene encodes CDR1 SGDLS and CDR2 YYNGEE. The CDR3 contains 12 residues. The CDR3 loop reads CASSEPPAEAFF. CDR3 in DNA: TGTGCCAGCAGCGAGCCCCCCGCTGAAGCTTTCTTT.

The chain links TRBV4-1 to TRBJ1-3; D remains unclear. Looked up from germline, CDR1 is MGHRA and CDR2 is YSYEKL. This CDR3 is 16 amino acids long. Trimming pared 0 bases from V and 2 bases from J, leaving 11 bases between. CDR3 sequence (DNA): TGCGCCAGCAGCCAAGATCCCCCCCAGGCTGGAAACACCATATATTTT. Translating it yields CASSQDPPQAGNTIYF.

The genes are TRBV27 and TRBJ2-3; TRBD2 agrees at 9 bases. The length of the CDR3 is 15 residues. CDR1 and CDR2 (germline): MNHEY, SMNVEV (reference sequence). The V and J ends lost 4 bases and 1 base, in that order; junction bases with no gene match: 3. The CDR3 coding sequence is TGTGCCAGCAGTTACCCTAGCGGGGGCACAGATACGCAGTATTTT. Translation gives CASSYPSGGTDTQYF.

V gene TRBV18 combines with J gene TRBJ1-1, with TRBD1 as a possible D gene (5 bases). This CDR3 spans 14 amino acids. V shed 2 bases and J shed 1 base, with 8 bases lying between them. The germline V gene encodes CDR1 KGHSH and CDR2 LQKENI. The CDR3 sequence: CASSPSRGNTEAFF. The CDR3 DNA is TGTGCCAGCTCACCATCTAGGGGGAACACTGAAGCTTTCTTT.

V usage is TRBV10-2 and J usage is TRBJ1-1; the D gene is possibly TRBD1 (5 bases). The V gene's germline CDR1 is WSHSY and CDR2 SAAADI. This CDR3 contains 17 residues. Trimming removed 1 base at V and 0 bases at J, with 15 bases between. The CDR3 DNA follows: TGCGCCAGCAGTGAGTTAATGGATGACAGCGTGAACACTGAAGCTTTCTTT. It yields the protein CASSELMDDSVNTEAFF.

This clone was seen more than once but under ten times. This chain connects TRBV7-9 to TRBJ1-2; TRBD1 agrees at 9 bases. This CDR3 has 13 amino acids. Germline-derived CDR1 and CDR2 are SEHNR and FQNEAQ (reference sequence). V was clipped by 2 bases and J by 7 bases; unmatched bases: 2. The CDR3 DNA reads as TGTGCCAGCAGCTTAAGGGACAGGGTTGGCTACACCTTC. Encoded protein: CASSLRDRVGYTF.

This chain joins TRBV18 and TRBJ2-5; TRBD1 matches 8 bases. J was trimmed by 2 bases and V by 3 bases; bases with no gene match: 17. Germline V gene lookup returns CDR1 KGHSH and CDR2 LQKENI. The CDR3 runs to 19 residues. The CDR3 reads CASSPIGQGARYKQETQYF. In DNA, the CDR3 is TGTGCCAGCTCACCTATAGGGCAGGGGGCGAGATACAAACAAGAGACCCAGTACTTC.

V gene TRBV11-2 combines with J gene TRBJ1-2; D is uncertain. The ends were cut back, 5 bases at V and 4 bases at J, with 14 bases in the middle. The CDR3 has 14 amino acids. Germline V lookup: CDR1 SGHAT, CDR2 FQNNGV. CDR3 region: CASSKDRLAYGYTF. CDR3 sequence (DNA): TGTGCCAGCAGCAAGGACCGCCTAGCCTATGGCTACACCTTC.

V gene TRBV2 combines with J gene TRBJ1-2; D is undetermined. The CDR3 consists of 14 residues. Trimming pared 0 bases from V and 2 bases from J, leaving 7 bases between. Germline V gives CDR1 SNHLY, CDR2 FYNNEI. CDR3 coding DNA: TGTGCCAGCAGTGAAGCGGGGAGGAACTATGGCTACACCTTC. Amino acid sequence: CASSEAGRNYGYTF.

V gene TRBV4-2 combines with J gene TRBJ2-5; 7 nucleotides agree with TRBD1. This CDR3 contains 15 residues. Unmatched junction bases numbered 6, after V lost 1 base and J lost 4 bases. In germline, CDR1 is LGHNA, CDR2 YNFKEQ. As DNA, the CDR3 is TGTGCCAGCAGCCAAGGCGACAGGGACGGAGAGACCCAGTACTTC. This sequence encodes CASSQGDRDGETQYF.

The rearrangement uses TRBV2 and TRBJ1-2, with 9 bases lining up with TRBD1. In germline, CDR1 is SNHLY, CDR2 FYNNEI. The CDR3 spans 11 residues. V trimming: 8 bases; J trimming: 5 bases; junction bases outside the gene matches: 0. The CDR3 DNA is TGTGCCAGCGGGACAGGGTATGGCTACACCTTC. This sequence encodes CASGTGYGYTF. Full variable domain (remainder filled in from reference TRBV2 and TRBJ1-2): EPEVTQTPSHQVTQMGQEVILRCVPISNHLYFYWYRQILGQKVEFLVSFYNNEISEKSEIFDDQFSVERPDGSNFTLKIRSTKLEDSAMYFCASGTGYGYTFGSGTRLTVV.

This rearrangement joins TRBV5-5 to TRBJ1-1, with D uncertain. Germline V gene sequence: CDR1 SGHKS, CDR2 YYEKEE (reference sequence). V gave up 1 base and J gave up 5 bases, with 9 bases separating them. The CDR3 consists of 13 residues. CDR3 nucleotide sequence: TGTGCCAGCAGCTTGCGCCGAGGGACTGAAGCTTTCTTT. As protein: CASSLRRGTEAFF.